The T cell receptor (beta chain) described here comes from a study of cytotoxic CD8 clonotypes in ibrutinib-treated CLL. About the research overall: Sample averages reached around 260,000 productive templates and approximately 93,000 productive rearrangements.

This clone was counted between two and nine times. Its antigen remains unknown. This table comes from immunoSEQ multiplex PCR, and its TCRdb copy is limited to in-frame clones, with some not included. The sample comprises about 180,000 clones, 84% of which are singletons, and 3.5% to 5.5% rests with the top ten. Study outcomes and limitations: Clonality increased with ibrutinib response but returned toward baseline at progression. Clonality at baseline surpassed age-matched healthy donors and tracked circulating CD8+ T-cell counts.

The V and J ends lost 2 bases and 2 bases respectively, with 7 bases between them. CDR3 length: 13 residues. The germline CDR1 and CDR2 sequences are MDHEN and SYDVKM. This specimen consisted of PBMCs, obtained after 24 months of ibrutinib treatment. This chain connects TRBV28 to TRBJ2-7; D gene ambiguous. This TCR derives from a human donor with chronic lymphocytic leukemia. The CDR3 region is CASSLDPTYEQYF. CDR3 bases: TGTGCCAGCAGTTTAGACCCTACCTACGAGCAGTACTTC.